This T cell receptor (beta chain) stems from a study of T cell repertoires in cytomegalovirus infection. Study summary: CMV infection together with matching HLA type was indicated by public TCR beta signatures.

TCRdb analysed the reads with MiXCR anew, one entry per CDR3 protein. The sample has under 250,000 distinct CDR3 sequences; around 6.4% are singletons. Remarks on this clonotype: Its antigen is currently unknown.

Whole-study findings and limits: Public TCR beta family frequency separated CMV-and-HLA carriers, including in an independent cohort. Predominance within the ex vivo response was attributable to HLA-C-restricted CMV-specific TCR beta clonotypes.

From germline, CDR1 is SGHRS and CDR2 YFSETQ. J lost 5 bases, V lost 4 bases, and 6 bases had no gene match. The CDR3 totals 14 residues. The source material was PBMCs. The chain employs TRBV5-1 and TRBJ2-3; 8 nucleotides match TRBD1. The origin of this receptor is a human donor in good health (CMV status not recorded). Some clones in this sample may be carry-over from other donors' samples. The chain's CDR3 is CASSMGQAGDTQYF. CDR3 sequence (DNA): TGCGCCAGCAGCATGGGACAGGCCGGAGATACGCAGTATTTT.